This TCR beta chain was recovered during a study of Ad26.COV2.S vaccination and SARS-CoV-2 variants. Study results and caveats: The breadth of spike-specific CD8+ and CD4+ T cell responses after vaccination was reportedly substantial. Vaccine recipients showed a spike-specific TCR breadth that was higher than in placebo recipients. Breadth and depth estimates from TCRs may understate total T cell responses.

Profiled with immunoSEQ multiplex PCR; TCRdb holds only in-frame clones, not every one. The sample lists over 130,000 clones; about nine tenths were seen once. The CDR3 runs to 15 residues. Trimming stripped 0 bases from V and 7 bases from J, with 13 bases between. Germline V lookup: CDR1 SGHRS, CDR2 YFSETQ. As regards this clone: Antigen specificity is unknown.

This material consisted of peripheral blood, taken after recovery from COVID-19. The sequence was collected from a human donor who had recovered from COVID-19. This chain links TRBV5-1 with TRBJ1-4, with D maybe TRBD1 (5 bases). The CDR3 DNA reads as TGCGCCAGCAGCTTGGCCCGGGGGGATGGTGAAAAACTGTTTTTT. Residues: CASSLARGDGEKLFF.